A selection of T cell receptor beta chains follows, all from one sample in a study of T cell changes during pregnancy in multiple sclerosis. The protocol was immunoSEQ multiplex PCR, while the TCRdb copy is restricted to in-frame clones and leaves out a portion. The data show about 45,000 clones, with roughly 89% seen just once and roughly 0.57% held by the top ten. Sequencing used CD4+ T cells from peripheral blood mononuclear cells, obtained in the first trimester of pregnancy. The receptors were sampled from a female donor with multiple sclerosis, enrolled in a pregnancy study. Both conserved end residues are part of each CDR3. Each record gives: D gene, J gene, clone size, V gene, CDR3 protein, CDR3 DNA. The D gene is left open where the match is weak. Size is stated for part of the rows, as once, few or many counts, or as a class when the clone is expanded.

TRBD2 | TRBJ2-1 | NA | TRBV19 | CASSIGSSGRPEQFF | TGTGCCAGTAGTATAGGTAGTAGCGGGAGACCTGAGCAGTTCTTC
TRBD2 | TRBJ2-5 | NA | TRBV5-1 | CASSSQRTSGSPETQYF | TGCGCCAGCAGCTCCCAGCGGACTAGCGGGAGTCCGGAGACCCAGTACTTC
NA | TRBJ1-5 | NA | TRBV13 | CASSVGGGDQPQHF | TGTGCCAGCAGCGTGGGGGGGGGAGATCAGCCCCAGCATTTT
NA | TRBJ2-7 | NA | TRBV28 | CASRSQALGSEQYF | TGTGCCAGCAGATCACAGGCCCTCGGGAGCGAGCAGTACTTC
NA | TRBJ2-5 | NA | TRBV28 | CASSPRGGLETQYF | TGTGCCAGCAGTCCCCGTGGGGGCCTAGAGACCCAGTACTTC
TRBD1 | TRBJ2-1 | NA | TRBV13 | CASSLRQGAKGEQFF | TGTGCCAGCAGCTTAAGACAGGGGGCAAAGGGTGAGCAGTTCTTC
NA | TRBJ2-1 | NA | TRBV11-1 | CASSLGSWAKDYNEQFF | TGTGCCAGCAGCTTAGGTTCTTGGGCAAAAGACTACAATGAGCAGTTCTTC
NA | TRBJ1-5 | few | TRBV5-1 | CASSWGDRPGRDQPQHF | TGCGCCAGCAGCTGGGGTGACCGACCTGGGCGGGATCAGCCCCAGCATTTT
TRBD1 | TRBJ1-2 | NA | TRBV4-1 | CASRRPGQGEGNYGYTF | TGCGCCAGCCGACGTCCGGGACAGGGGGAGGGTAACTATGGCTACACCTTC
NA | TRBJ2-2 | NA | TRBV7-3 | CASSSSSRGTGELFF | TGTGCCAGCAGCTCTTCTAGCCGCGGCACCGGGGAGCTGTTTTTT
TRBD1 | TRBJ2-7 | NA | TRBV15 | CATSAPGQGRYEQYF | TGTGCCACCAGCGCTCCGGGACAGGGGAGGTACGAGCAGTACTTC
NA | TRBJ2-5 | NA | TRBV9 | CASSAPGGGRETQYF | TGTGCCAGCAGCGCCCCAGGGGGTGGGAGGGAGACCCAGTACTTC
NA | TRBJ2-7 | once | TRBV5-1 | CASSSGSATWYF | TGCGCCAGCAGCAGCGGCAGCGCGACGTGGTACTTC
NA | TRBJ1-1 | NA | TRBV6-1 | CASTAAGMNTEAFF | TGTGCCAGTACGGCTGCGGGGATGAACACTGAAGCTTTCTTT
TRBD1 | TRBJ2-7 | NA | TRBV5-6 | CASSSRDRDEQYF | TGTGCCAGCAGCTCCCGGGACAGGGACGAGCAGTACTTC
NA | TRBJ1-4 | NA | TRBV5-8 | CASSYGLNNEKLFF | TGTGCCAGCAGCTATGGACTGAATAATGAAAAACTGTTTTTT
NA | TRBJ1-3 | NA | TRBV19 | CASSLGPGNTIYF | TGTGCCAGTAGTTTGGGCCCCGGAAACACCATATATTTT
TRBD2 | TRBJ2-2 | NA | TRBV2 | CASSGRLAGHTGELFF | TGTGCCAGCAGTGGGCGACTAGCGGGACACACCGGGGAGCTGTTTTTT
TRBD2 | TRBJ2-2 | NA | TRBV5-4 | CASSPSGRVVGELFF | TGTGCCAGCAGCCCTAGCGGGAGAGTTGTCGGGGAGCTGTTTTTT
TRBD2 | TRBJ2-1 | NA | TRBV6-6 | CASTGTSGPNNEQFF | TGTGCCAGCACCGGAACTAGCGGACCTAACAATGAGCAGTTCTTC
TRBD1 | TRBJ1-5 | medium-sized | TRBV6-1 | CASTAGQGNNQPQHF | TGTGCCAGCACGGCGGGACAGGGGAACAATCAGCCCCAGCATTTT
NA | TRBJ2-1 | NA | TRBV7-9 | CASSLLWARDSYNEQFF | TGTGCCAGCAGCTTACTATGGGCCAGGGACTCCTACAATGAGCAGTTCTTC
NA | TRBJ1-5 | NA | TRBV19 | CASSTQGNQPQHF | TGTGCCAGTAGTACCCAGGGGAATCAGCCCCAGCATTTT
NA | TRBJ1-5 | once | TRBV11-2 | CASSQREDQPQHF | TGTGCCAGCAGCCAGCGGGAGGATCAGCCCCAGCATTTT
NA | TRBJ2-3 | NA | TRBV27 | CASSLGSGSSTDTQYF | TGTGCCAGCAGTTTAGGTAGCGGCTCTAGCACAGATACGCAGTATTTT
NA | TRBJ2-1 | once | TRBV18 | CASSPRGSDEQFF | TGTGCCAGCTCACCTAGAGGATCCGATGAGCAGTTCTTC
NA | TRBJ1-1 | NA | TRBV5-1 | CASSVGKETEAFF | TGCGCCAGCAGCGTTGGTAAGGAGACTGAAGCTTTCTTT
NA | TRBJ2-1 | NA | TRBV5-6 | CASSLSRLRNFNEQFF | TGTGCCAGCAGCTTGTCACGACTCCGGAATTTTAATGAGCAGTTCTTC
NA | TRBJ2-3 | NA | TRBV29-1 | CSARGFSTDTQYF | TGCAGCGCCAGGGGTTTTAGCACAGATACGCAGTATTTT
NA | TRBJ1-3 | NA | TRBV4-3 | CASSQVLGGGGTIYF | TGCGCCAGCAGCCAAGTTCTTGGCGGTGGTGGCACCATATATTTT
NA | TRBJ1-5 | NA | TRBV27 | CASSFQVNQPQHF | TGTGCCAGCAGTTTTCAGGTCAATCAGCCCCAGCATTTT
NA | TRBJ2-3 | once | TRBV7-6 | CASSLGGREPLDTQYF | TGTGCCAGCAGCTTGGGGGGGCGGGAGCCCTTAGATACGCAGTATTTT
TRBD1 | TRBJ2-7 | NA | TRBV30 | CAWSPNRGHLYEQYF | TGTGCCTGGAGTCCTAACAGGGGGCACCTCTACGAGCAGTACTTC
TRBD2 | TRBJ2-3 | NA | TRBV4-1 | CASSQVAAGGTDTQYF | TGCGCCAGCAGCCAAGTCGCGGCGGGGGGGACAGATACGCAGTATTTT
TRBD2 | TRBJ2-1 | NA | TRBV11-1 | CASSQGLAGVYNEQFF | TGTGCCAGCAGCCAGGGACTAGCGGGAGTCTACAATGAGCAGTTCTTC
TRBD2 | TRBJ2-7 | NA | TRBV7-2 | CASGLTSGRADEQYF | TGTGCCAGCGGATTGACTAGCGGGAGGGCGGACGAGCAGTACTTC
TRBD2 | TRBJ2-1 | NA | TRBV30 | CAWTSGSSYNEQFF | TGTGCCTGGACTAGCGGGAGTTCCTACAATGAGCAGTTCTTC
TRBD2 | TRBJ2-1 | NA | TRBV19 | CASSMREKQYNEQFF | TGTGCCAGTAGTATGCGGGAGAAACAATACAATGAGCAGTTCTTC
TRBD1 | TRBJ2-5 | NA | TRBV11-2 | CASSTRTGIGETQYF | TGTGCCAGCAGCACCCGGACAGGGATAGGAGAGACCCAGTACTTC
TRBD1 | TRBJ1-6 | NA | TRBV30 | CAWTGQGGFYNSPLHF | TGTGCCTGGACGGGACAGGGGGGGTTTTATAATTCACCCCTCCACTTT
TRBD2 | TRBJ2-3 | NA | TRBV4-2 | CASSQRPGTSGGGTGTDTQYF | TGTGCCAGCAGCCAGAGACCCGGGACTAGCGGGGGGGGGACGGGCACAGATACGCAGTATTTT